Following are 2 T cell receptor beta chains from one sample sequenced in a study of PD-1 blockade in classical Hodgkin lymphoma. Data came from immunoSEQ multiplex PCR; TCRdb stores just in-frame clones and leaves some out. The table records 43,000 or so clones, 78% of them present only once. Time point indicated: cycle 4 day 1 (C4D1), after 6 weeks of nivolumab. Each patient experienced a relapse that followed autologous stem cell transplantation, and brentuximab vedotin exposure varied. The input for sequencing was peripheral blood mononuclear cells (PBMCs), taken before the fourth cycle of nivolumab. The receptors were gathered from a human donor with classical Hodgkin lymphoma.

The chain uses TRBV19 and TRBJ2-5, with TRBD1 matching over 8 bases. The length of the CDR3 is 15 residues. The germline CDR1 and CDR2 sequences are LNHDA and SQIVND (reference sequence). After removal of 4 bases from V and 2 bases from J, the junction contained 6 bases not matched to a gene. DNA for the CDR3: TGTGCCAGTAGTACGATACAGGGGGGACAAGAGACCCAGTACTTC. Amino acids: CASSTIQGGQETQYF.

This clone was seen once. The V gene is TRBV10-3, the J gene TRBJ2-1, with D perhaps matching TRBD1 (6 bases). Trimming removed 4 bases at V and 5 bases at J, with 18 bases between. CDR1 is ENHRY and CDR2 is SYGVKD in the germline V gene. CDR3 length: 16 residues. The CDR3 protein is CAISAGELVPNNEQFF. The CDR3 DNA reads TGTGCCATCAGTGCAGGGGAACTAGTACCAAACAATGAGCAGTTCTTC.